The text below deals with one T cell receptor beta chain. As yet, its antigen is unknown. This specimen comes from a study of cytomegalovirus exposure and HLA in healthy donors. Study-wide context: Assignment to the Caucasian-associated ancestry cluster applied to approximately 79% of the roughly 400 genotyped donors.

Notes on the study in general: Later findings reportedly placed an Asian-associated ancestry cluster below the approximately 670-donor mean for N-insertions.

The germline V gene encodes CDR1 SGHRS and CDR2 YFSETQ. This CDR3 is 17 amino acids long. Trimming removed 3 bases from V and 5 bases from J; junction bases left unmatched: 10. The PCR was carried out with 60 Vbeta primers and 13 Jbeta primers. The data were produced by immunoSEQ multiplex PCR, yet TCRdb's version contains in-frame clones alone and is incomplete. The profile shows about 190,000 clones, about 89% of them singletons. Sequences were obtained from PBMCs. This rearrangement joins TRBV5-1 to TRBJ2-1; 11 bases align to TRBD2. The TCR sequence derives from a man aged 25-45 years in good health and CMV-seronegative. Here the CDR3 reads CASSSNPTSGSHNEQFF. The CDR3 region has the DNA TGCGCCAGCAGCTCGAACCCCACTAGCGGGAGCCACAATGAGCAGTTCTTC.